Shown below are 32 T cell receptor beta chains from a single sample sequenced in a study of T cell changes during pregnancy in multiple sclerosis. The repertoire was sequenced with immunoSEQ multiplex PCR; TCRdb's copy has only in-frame clones and lacks some. The sample contains 40,000 to 50,000 clones, just over 90% of which appear only once. Sequenced material: CD8+ T cells from peripheral blood mononuclear cells, taken after pregnancy. The receptors were sampled from a female donor with multiple sclerosis, enrolled in a pregnancy study.

This clone was seen only a few times. The chain has TRBV27 and TRBJ1-3; TRBD1 agrees at 7 bases. The CDR3 is made up of 15 amino acids. V lost 2 bases and J lost 0; bases outside the gene matches: 1. The germline V gene encodes CDR1 MNHEY and CDR2 SMNVEV (reference sequence). For the CDR3, the DNA is TGTGCCAGCAGTTTAACAGGGGACTCTGGAAACACCATATATTTT. It specifies CASSLTGDSGNTIYF.

The chain carries TRBV4-2 and TRBJ1-1, with TRBD1 as a possible D gene (6 bases). Germline CDR1 is LGHNA and CDR2 is YNFKEQ. Trimming took 2 bases from V and 10 from J, leaving 11 bases between them. The CDR3 has 12 residues. The CDR3 region has the DNA TGTGCCAGCAGCCAAAACAGGGAATTAGCTTTCTTT. It codes for CASSQNRELAFF.

A few counts support this clone. This chain links TRBV6-6 with TRBJ2-5; TRBD1 is a possible D gene (5 bases). V shed 2 bases and J shed 1 base, with 5 bases lying between them. Looked up from germline, CDR1 is MNHNY and CDR2 is SVGAGI (reference sequence). The CDR3 is 13 amino acids. CDR3 in amino acids: CASSYDSQETQYF. The CDR3 nucleotides read TGTGCCAGCAGTTACGACAGCCAAGAGACCCAGTACTTC.

This chain connects TRBV9 to TRBJ1-2, with 8 bases that match TRBD1. V lost 2 bases and J lost 4; bases outside the gene matches: 4. Germline CDR1 is SGDLS and CDR2 is YYNGEE. The length of the CDR3 is 14 residues. The CDR3 sequence is CASSVETGAYGYTF. DNA of the CDR3: TGTGCCAGCAGCGTCGAGACAGGGGCCTATGGCTACACCTTC.

This chain uses TRBV27 with TRBJ2-3; possible D gene TRBD1, 6 bases. The V gene lost 5 bases and the J gene lost 2 bases, with 11 bases spanning the gap. Germline CDR1 and CDR2: MNHEY and SMNVEV (reference sequence). There are 14 residues in the CDR3. The DNA for the CDR3 is TGTGCCAGCAGTAATCAGGGGATCACAGATACGCAGTATTTT. The encoded protein is CASSNQGITDTQYF.

V usage is TRBV21-1 and J usage is TRBJ2-7; TRBD2 is taken as the D call from the table, unchecked against the DNA. TRBV21-1 is labeled a pseudogene. The CDR3 is made up of 16 amino acids. Here the CDR3 DNA reads TGTGCCAGCAGCAAGGTGTTACTAGCGGGACACTACGAGCAGTACTTC. It encodes CASSKVLLAGHYEQYF.

This chain uses TRBV14 with TRBJ2-3, with unresolved D. Per the germline V gene, CDR1 is SGHDN and CDR2 is FVKESK. The germline V and J ends were trimmed by 4 bases and 3 bases, with 14 bases remaining between them. There are 15 residues in the CDR3. This chain's CDR3 is CASSPTLTETDTQYF. The CDR3, as DNA: TGTGCCAGCAGCCCGACACTGACCGAGACAGATACGCAGTATTTT.

The rearrangement uses TRBV4-2 and TRBJ2-1; 11 bases line up with TRBD2. This CDR3 comprises 17 residues. The V segment lost 2 bases and the J segment 5 bases; nucleotides outside the gene matches: 8. Germline CDR1 and CDR2: LGHNA and YNFKEQ. The CDR3 bases are TGTGCCAGCAGCCAACATACCGGGACTAGCGGAGACAATGAGCAGTTCTTC. This gives the protein CASSQHTGTSGDNEQFF.

The genes are TRBV9 and TRBJ1-1, with D perhaps TRBD1 (5 bases). The germline V gene encodes CDR1 SGDLS and CDR2 YYNGEE. The CDR3 runs to 15 residues. Trimming removed 0 bases at V and 4 bases at J, with 13 bases between. The CDR3 loop is CASSVGVGQGTEAFF. CDR3 nucleotides: TGTGCCAGCAGCGTAGGGGTGGGGCAGGGCACTGAAGCTTTCTTT.

This rearrangement joins TRBV2 to TRBJ1-5; no definite D call. This CDR3 region has 14 residues. Trimming stripped 8 bases from V and 1 base from J, with 12 bases between. The germline V gene encodes CDR1 SNHLY and CDR2 FYNNEI. The CDR3 loop is CASRPRGSNQPQHF. The CDR3 DNA follows: TGTGCCAGCCGGCCTCGAGGAAGCAATCAGCCCCAGCATTTT.

The CDR3 loop is CASSPPRGTTGGWGQPQHF. The CDR3 region has the DNA TGTGCCAGTAGTCCGCCCAGGGGAACGACAGGGGGCTGGGGGCAGCCCCAGCATTTT. V gene TRBV19 combines with J gene TRBJ1-5; 10 bases are a match to TRBD1. Losses at the gene ends were 5 bases for V and 7 bases for J; bases not matched to a gene: 20. CDR1 is LNHDA and CDR2 is SQIVND in the germline V gene (reference sequence). The length of the CDR3 is 19 residues.

The rearrangement joins TRBV21-1 to TRBJ1-6; TRBD1, the D gene given by the table, was not confirmed from the DNA. TRBV21-1 is a pseudogene segment. This CDR3 has 16 residues. CDR3: CASRDRASSYNSPLHF. In DNA form, the CDR3 reads TGTGCCAGCAGAGACAGGGCAAGCTCCTATAATTCACCCCTCCACTTT.

This chain links TRBV7-2 with TRBJ2-7, with 9 bases matching TRBD2. The germline gives CDR1 SGHTA, CDR2 FQGNSA. The CDR3 spans 15 residues. The trim removed 0 bases at V and 7 bases at J, leaving 7 bases unmatched. The CDR3 DNA follows: TGTGCCAGCAGCTTAGCTAGCGGGGGAAGGGATGAGCAGTACTTC. Translated: CASSLASGGRDEQYF.

The gene calls are TRBV6-1 and TRBJ2-7; D call uncertain. Germline CDR1 reads MNHNS; CDR2 reads SASEGT. This CDR3 comprises 15 residues. V was shortened by 0 bases and J by 5 bases, with 14 bases between the two germline ends. This CDR3 is CASSEADTENHEQYF. The CDR3, as DNA: TGTGCCAGCAGTGAAGCAGACACGGAAAACCACGAGCAGTACTTC.

This chain uses TRBV27 with TRBJ2-1, with TRBD2 matching over 7 bases. CDR1 is MNHEY and CDR2 is SMNVEV in the germline V gene (reference sequence). The CDR3 is 15 residues long. Losses at the gene ends were 5 bases for V and 6 bases for J; bases not matched to a gene: 10. Here the CDR3 reads CASSPSGRTANEQFF. The CDR3 nucleotides are TGTGCCAGCAGTCCTAGCGGTCGAACAGCCAATGAGCAGTTCTTC.

The chain combines TRBV19 with TRBJ1-2; no clear D. V was clipped by 6 bases and J by 5 bases, with 7 bases between them. The CDR3 extends over 11 amino acids. The germline CDR1 and CDR2 sequences are LNHDA and SQIVND (reference sequence). The CDR3 sequence is CASRRGYGYTF. The CDR3 DNA is TGTGCCAGTAGGCGGGGTTATGGCTACACCTTC. The full variable domain, with the rest looked up from reference TRBV19 and TRBJ1-2, is DGGITQSPKYLFRKEGQNVTLSCEQNLNHDAMYWYRQDPGQGLRLIYYSQIVNDFQKGDIAEGYSVSREKKESFPLTVTSAQKNPTAFYLCASRRGYGYTFGSGTRLTVV.

The rearrangement joins TRBV27 to TRBJ2-7; TRBD1 aligns across 11 bases. The junction had 5 bases not matched to a gene; V was cut back by 4 bases and J by 3 bases. The length of the CDR3 is 15 residues. CDR1 and CDR2 (germline): MNHEY, SMNVEV (reference sequence). CDR3 nucleotides: TGTGCCAGCAGTTCGGGACAGGGGGAACTCTACGAGCAGTACTTC. Residues: CASSSGQGELYEQYF.

The V call is TRBV27, the J call TRBJ2-2; a weak D match, TRBD2 (6 bases). V lost 4 bases to trimming and J lost 0 bases, with 12 bases between them. Germline V CDR1 and CDR2: MNHEY, SMNVEV (reference sequence). This CDR3 region has 16 residues. The DNA for the CDR3 is TGTGCCAGCAGTTCCTCAGCGGGTTCGAACACCGGGGAGCTGTTTTTT. Translated, it gives CASSSSAGSNTGELFF.

The chain carries TRBV19 and TRBJ1-2, with TRBD1 identical over 8 bases. This CDR3 region has 14 residues. Germline CDR1 is LNHDA and CDR2 is SQIVND (reference sequence). V gave up 6 bases and J gave up 6 bases; unmatched junction bases: 9. The CDR3 nucleotides are TGTGCCAGTAGGTCCTCCCAGGGGGCAGATGGCTACACCTTC. Amino acids: CASRSSQGADGYTF.

The chain employs TRBV5-4 and TRBJ1-1; 7 nucleotides agree with TRBD1. The germline gives CDR1 SGHNT, CDR2 YYREEE (reference sequence). V trimming: 5 bases; J trimming: 5 bases; junction bases outside the gene matches: 12. The CDR3 extends over 15 amino acids. CDR3 loop: CASSPLDRVLTEAFF. DNA for the CDR3: TGTGCCAGCAGTCCACTAGACAGGGTTTTAACTGAAGCTTTCTTT.

This rearrangement joins TRBV7-9 to TRBJ2-5; 7 nucleotides agree with TRBD1. J lost 5 bases, V lost 5 bases, and 17 bases had no gene match. This CDR3 is 17 amino acids long. The germline V gene has CDR1 SEHNR and CDR2 FQNEAQ (reference sequence). Here the CDR3 DNA reads TGTGCCAGCAGCCCCACCCCGGGGACAGCCCAGTGGGAGACCCAGTACTTC. Its translation: CASSPTPGTAQWETQYF.

The genes are TRBV9 and TRBJ2-7; TRBD1 aligns across 7 bases. J gave up 3 bases and V 0 bases, and 6 bases lay outside the gene matches. The CDR3 is 15 amino acids. Germline-derived CDR1 and CDR2 are SGDLS and YYNGEE. The CDR3 reads CASSVGGTELYEQYF. CDR3 coding DNA: TGTGCCAGCAGCGTAGGGGGGACAGAGCTCTACGAGCAGTACTTC.

The chain combines TRBV27 with TRBJ1-4; the match to TRBD1 covers 9 bases. Germline values: CDR1 MNHEY, CDR2 SMNVEV (reference sequence). V lost 5 bases, J lost 8 bases, and 9 bases stayed unmatched. The length of the CDR3 is 15 residues. This chain's CDR3 is CASSADRGSEEKLFF. CDR3 nucleotides: TGTGCCAGCAGTGCGGACAGGGGCTCGGAGGAAAAACTGTTTTTT.

The chain couples TRBV11-2 to TRBJ2-7, with 10 bases lining up with TRBD1. Germline V gene lookup returns CDR1 SGHAT and CDR2 FQNNGV. The J segment lost 3 bases and the V segment lost 1 base, leaving 3 bases of the junction unmatched. There are 15 residues in the CDR3. The CDR3: CASSLGDRGIYEQYF. CDR3 bases: TGTGCCAGCAGCTTAGGGGACAGGGGAATCTACGAGCAGTACTTC.

V usage is TRBV5-1 and J usage is TRBJ1-4, with 10 bases aligning to TRBD1. The CDR3 consists of 15 residues. Trimming cost V 2 bases and J 6 bases; bases outside gene matches: 4. The germline V gene encodes CDR1 SGHRS and CDR2 YFSETQ. CDR3 DNA: TGCGCCAGCAGCTTACCCGGGACAGGGGATGAAAAACTGTTTTTT. Translation: CASSLPGTGDEKLFF.

The chain combines TRBV7-9 with TRBJ2-7; D may be TRBD2 (6 bases). Germline V gives CDR1 SEHNR, CDR2 FQNEAQ (reference sequence). The germline V and J ends were trimmed by 4 bases and 3 bases, with 19 bases remaining between them. This CDR3 has 16 residues. CDR3 region: CASSSSNRAGIYEQYF. The CDR3 DNA follows: TGTGCCAGCAGCTCATCCAACCGGGCGGGAATCTACGAGCAGTACTTC.

The chain links TRBV19 to TRBJ2-7, with 10 bases fitting TRBD1. The length of the CDR3 is 14 residues. Germline CDR1 reads LNHDA; CDR2 reads SQIVND (reference sequence). The V gene end was trimmed by 4 bases and the J gene end by 6 bases; junction bases not matched to a gene: 6. The CDR3 bases are TGTGCCAGTAGTACCTGGGACAGGGGAGGCGAGCAGTACTTC. Translation gives CASSTWDRGGEQYF.

This clone was recorded once. The rearrangement joins TRBV7-6 to TRBJ1-6; 8 nucleotides line up with TRBD1. V lost 5 bases, J lost 9 bases, and 9 bases stayed unmatched. The V gene's germline CDR1 is SGHVS and CDR2 FNYEAQ. This CDR3 comprises 15 residues. CDR3 in amino acids: CASSPRTGSSSPLHF. The CDR3 DNA is TGTGCCAGCAGCCCTAGGACAGGGAGCAGTTCACCCCTCCACTTT.

This clone has only one observation. Germline and junction disagree at one end, which may indicate a read error. The chain combines TRBV6-1 with TRBJ1-5; D uncertain. The CDR3 sequence is 14 residues long. The germline CDR1 and CDR2 sequences are MNHNS and SASEGT. CDR3 amino acids: CASREGGSNQPQHF. CDR3 coding DNA: TGTGCCAGCAGGGAAGGCGGTAGCAATCAGCCCCAGCATTTT.

The rearrangement joins TRBV27 to TRBJ2-5, with D possibly being TRBD2 (6 bases). Trimming took off 5 bases at V and 11 bases at J, with 21 bases between the two ends. The CDR3 totals 14 residues. Germline V lookup: CDR1 MNHEY, CDR2 SMNVEV (reference sequence). The DNA of the CDR3 is TGTGCCAGCAGTCGAGGTAGCGGACAATTCGTTCAGTACTTC. Its protein product is CASSRGSGQFVQYF.

The V gene is TRBV15, the J gene TRBJ1-2, with a tentative D call TRBD1 (5 bases). The CDR3 has 17 amino acids. V lost 3 bases and J 5 bases, leaving 22 bases between the germline ends. Per the germline V gene, CDR1 is LNHNV and CDR2 is YYDKDF (reference sequence). In DNA form, the CDR3 reads TGTGCCACCAGCAGCAGGGCTCCCTTCCTAGGGGAATATGGCTACACCTTC. It is translated as CATSSRAPFLGEYGYTF.

The chain employs TRBV7-6 and TRBJ2-7; D gene uncertain. Germline-derived CDR1 and CDR2 are SGHVS and FNYEAQ. The length of the CDR3 is 15 residues. Trimming pared 5 bases from V and 2 bases from J, leaving 16 bases between. The CDR3 DNA reads TGTGCCAGCAGCGCCACAAGACAAGGAACCTACGAGCAGTACTTC. Amino acid sequence: CASSATRQGTYEQYF.